Each of the 13 T cell receptor beta chains below was sequenced from the same sample in a study of cytomegalovirus exposure and HLA in healthy donors. 13 Jbeta primers and 60 Vbeta primers were used for the PCR. Here immunoSEQ multiplex PCR was the method, and the copy in TCRdb shows in-frame clones only, minus some. Its table records 100,000 to 150,000 clones. The sample consisted of PBMCs. Every receptor here comes from a middle-aged woman in good health and CMV-seronegative.

The chain employs TRBV2 and TRBJ1-2; D ambiguous. CDR1 is SNHLY, CDR2 FYNNEI, per germline. Trimming shortened V by 4 bases and J by 1 base, and 4 bases separated the two germline ends. The CDR3 runs 12 residues. DNA for the CDR3: TGTGCCAGCAGTGCAGATAACTATGGCTACACCTTC. This encodes CASSADNYGYTF.

The CDR3 nucleotides are TGTGCCATCAGCCAACATATTAGCAATCAGCCCCAGCATTTT. The encoded protein is CAISQHISNQPQHF. This chain links TRBV10-3 with TRBJ1-5; no clear D. Trimming took 6 bases from V and 0 from J, leaving 9 bases between them. The CDR3 length is 14 residues. Looked up from germline, CDR1 is ENHRY and CDR2 is SYGVKD.

The CDR3 sequence: CASSATREQYF. The CDR3 bases are TGTGCCAGCAGCGCCACTCGCGAGCAGTACTTC. V usage is TRBV11-1 and J usage is TRBJ2-7; D unresolved. V was shortened by 5 bases and J by 6 bases, with 8 bases between the two germline ends. The CDR3 runs to 11 residues. Per the germline V gene, CDR1 is SGHAT and CDR2 is FQDESV (reference sequence).

V is TRBV7-2 and J is TRBJ2-2, with 9 bases matching TRBD1. The CDR3 length is 16 residues. Per the germline V gene, CDR1 is SGHTA and CDR2 is FQGNSA. Germline trimming cut 5 bases from V and 2 bases from J; bases unmatched to any gene: 6. The CDR3 bases are TGTGCCAGCAGCACCCCCACAGGGGGCAACACCGGGGAGCTGTTTTTT. It yields the protein CASSTPTGGNTGELFF.

The V gene is TRBV6-5, the J gene TRBJ1-2; D remains unclear. CDR1 is MNHEY and CDR2 is SVGAGI in the germline V gene. The CDR3 is 15 amino acids. The germline V and J ends were trimmed by 7 bases and 4 bases, with 19 bases remaining between them. The CDR3: CASTSFSVKGYGYTF. The CDR3 DNA sequence: TGTGCCAGCACAAGCTTCAGCGTCAAAGGCTATGGCTACACCTTC.

J is TRBJ2-3 and V is TRBV4-1; TRBD2 agrees at 9 bases. CDR1 and CDR2 from the germline V gene are MGHRA and YSYEKL. The CDR3 contains 16 residues. Trimming removed 4 bases from V and 1 base from J; junction bases left unmatched: 6. As DNA, the CDR3 is TGCGCCAGCAGCCCCTCTAGCGGGGTCGGCACAGATACGCAGTATTTT. Its protein is CASSPSSGVGTDTQYF.

The J gene is TRBJ2-3, the V gene TRBV9; weak D call: TRBD1 (6 bases). The CDR3 consists of 15 residues. Germline assignment: CDR1 SGDLS and CDR2 YYNGEE. Trimming left V 5 bases short and J 2 bases short, with 15 bases between. The CDR3 reads CASSLEGHFTDTQYF. The CDR3 coding sequence is TGTGCCAGCAGTCTAGAGGGACATTTCACAGATACGCAGTATTTT.

CDR3 nucleotide sequence: TGTGCCAGCTCCTACACAGGGGCTGGGGCCAACGTCCTGACTTTC. Amino acids: CASSYTGAGANVLTF. The J gene is TRBJ2-6, the V gene TRBV18; TRBD1 agrees at 7 bases. Germline CDR1 KGHSH, CDR2 LQKENI. The CDR3 consists of 15 residues. J lost 2 bases, V lost 6 bases, and 4 bases had no gene match.

The V and J genes are TRBV2 and TRBJ1-6; 7 nucleotides agree with TRBD1. V dropped 7 bases and J dropped 10; count of bases not matched to a gene: 7. Germline V CDR1 and CDR2: SNHLY, FYNNEI. This CDR3 is built from 13 residues. The CDR3 here is CASTAGGFSPLHF. The CDR3 nucleotides read TGTGCCAGCACTGCAGGGGGGTTCTCACCCCTCCACTTT. The entire variable domain, with the rest obtained from reference TRBV2 and TRBJ1-6, is as follows: EPEVTQTPSHQVTQMGQEVILRCVPISNHLYFYWYRQILGQKVEFLVSFYNNEISEKSEIFDDQFSVERPDGSNFTLKIRSTKLEDSAMYFCASTAGGFSPLHFGNGTRLTVT.

The chain couples TRBV7-2 to TRBJ2-7, with 7 bases that match TRBD1. The CDR3 has 14 amino acids. Germline loops: CDR1 SGHTA, CDR2 FQGNSA. Germline trimming cut 6 bases from V and 2 bases from J; bases unmatched to any gene: 7. CDR3 sequence: CASSWDSLTYEQYV. The CDR3 region has the DNA TGTGCCAGCAGTTGGGACAGTTTGACCTACGAGCAGTACGTC.

As to this clone: Its ends do not fully match the called genes, so a read error is possible. This sequence joins TRBV29-1 and TRBJ1-2; D might be TRBD1 (6 bases). CDR1 and CDR2 (germline): SQVTM, ANQGSEA. This CDR3 is built from 9 residues. This CDR3 reads CSVLEDSSF. CDR3 DNA: TGCAGCGTCTTAGAGGACAGCTCCTTC.

The chain is built from TRBV27 and TRBJ1-5, with 9 bases aligning to TRBD1. Germline V gene sequence: CDR1 MNHEY, CDR2 SMNVEV (reference sequence). Germline trimming cut 8 bases from V and 5 bases from J; bases unmatched to any gene: 7. The CDR3 length is 14 residues. The CDR3 loop reads CASGRTGEDQPQHF. The DNA of the CDR3 is TGTGCCAGCGGCCGGACAGGGGAAGATCAGCCCCAGCATTTT.

CDR3 amino acids: CASSLRLRYQATNEKLFF. In DNA, the CDR3 is TGTGCCAGCAGCTTACGCCTACGCTATCAAGCAACTAATGAAAAACTGTTTTTT. V is TRBV7-2 and J is TRBJ1-4; D not resolved. This CDR3 contains 18 residues. Germline loops: CDR1 SGHTA, CDR2 FQGNSA. Trimming shortened V by 2 bases and J by 0 bases, and 16 bases separated the two germline ends.